The clone carrying this T cell receptor beta chain was observed once. What it recognizes is unknown. This entry comes from a study of cytomegalovirus exposure and HLA in healthy donors. Study-wide points: Later on, an analysis found that several of the most significant clusters appeared to be linked to common viral pathogens, which included parvovirus B19.

Vbeta (60) and Jbeta (13) primers were used in the PCR. Clones were read by immunoSEQ multiplex PCR, and TCRdb kept only the in-frame ones, dropping some. The table lists under 200,000 clones, 75% of them singletons. The CDR3 totals 15 residues. Germline CDR1 SGHVS, CDR2 FNYEAQ. Deletions cut 5 bases from V and 5 bases from J, with 19 bases between. The origin of this receptor is a male donor in good health and CMV-seronegative. The chain recombines TRBV7-6 with TRBJ2-7; perhaps D is TRBD1 or TRBD2 (6 bases each). The sequencing input was PBMCs. CDR3 region: CASSLGGLPTHEQYF. The CDR3, as DNA: TGTGCCAGCAGCCTAGGGGGACTCCCTACCCACGAGCAGTACTTC.